This T cell receptor beta chain stems from a study of shared clonotypes between healthy human individuals. About the research overall: Samples came from a couple of female and three male donors aged 18 to 49. Three plates were used per donor for CD4 naive, three for CD4 memory, two for CD8 naive and one for CD8 memory.

In replicate PCRs of sorted subsets, approximately 200 ng DNA, about 30,000 T cell genomes, was used. Method: immunoSEQ multiplex PCR; TCRdb's copy keeps in-frame clones and lacks some. The sample contains 2 million to 2.5 million clones, 85% to 95% of which appear only once. The split of CD4+ cells yielded CD45RA+ naive and CD45RA-negative memory subsets. Per germline, CDR1 SGHRS and CDR2 YFSETQ. Trimming pared 4 bases from V and 5 bases from J, leaving 11 bases between. The CDR3 spans 13 residues. The chain recombines TRBV5-1 with TRBJ2-3; D not resolved. Material for sequencing was naive CD4+ T cells from PBMCs. As for subset: CD45RA+ positively selected. The TCR was taken from a young man in good health. Some clones in this sample may be carry-over from other donors' samples. CDR3 sequence: CASSLIKRDTQYF. CDR3 coding DNA: TGCGCCAGCAGCCTGATAAAGAGAGATACGCAGTATTTT. Full variable domain (missing parts from reference TRBV5-1 and TRBJ2-3): KAGVTQTPRYLIKTRGQQVTLSCSPISGHRSVSWYQQTPGQGLQFLFEYFSETQRNKGNFPGRFSGRQFSNSRSEMNVSTLELGDSALYLCASSLIKRDTQYFGPGTRLTVL.